This T cell receptor beta chain is from a study of blood T cells in healthy people across ages. The CDR3 spans 13 residues. Germline V gene data show CDR1 as DFQATT and CDR2 as SNEGSKA (reference sequence). Points on this clonotype: At one end, the junction sequence differs from germline, possibly due to a read error.

Combining a sample-barcoded 5' primer with a J-beta primer mix, a second PCR ran for roughly 7 to 11 cycles. TCRdb re-derived calls from the 5' RACE reads in MiXCR, one entry per CDR3 protein. The top ten clones hold about 32% of a sample with about 670,000 distinct CDR3 sequences, approximately 40% of them seen once. The sequenced sample consisted of blood. The chain combines TRBV20-1 with TRBJ2-4; no clear D gene. The TCR sequence derives from an elderly man in good health. The CDR3 nucleotides are TGCAGTGCTACTATCCAGGCCAAAAACATTCGGTACTTC. Amino acid sequence: CSATIQAKNIRYF.